Presented here are 14 T cell receptor beta chains from one specimen sequenced in a study of T cell responses to AZD1222 COVID-19 vaccine. The data were produced by immunoSEQ multiplex PCR, yet TCRdb's version contains in-frame clones alone and is incomplete. The sample gives about 130,000 clones, roughly 86% of which show up once; 5% to 7% is in the top ten. The specimen was peripheral blood, collected 28 days after the second AZD1222 dose. These receptors all stem from an adult who received the AZD1222 COVID-19 vaccine.

The V gene is TRBV2, the J gene TRBJ1-2; 9 nucleotides line up with TRBD1. The CDR3 loop spans 15 amino acids. V was pared by 1 base and J by 4 bases, with 4 bases of the junction left unmatched. Germline loops: CDR1 SNHLY, CDR2 FYNNEI. The CDR3 DNA is TGTGCCAGCAGTGAAGGAGGACAGGGGTTCTATGGCTACACCTTC. Translation gives CASSEGGQGFYGYTF. Full variable domain (outside the CDR3, taken from reference TRBV2 and TRBJ1-2): EPEVTQTPSHQVTQMGQEVILRCVPISNHLYFYWYRQILGQKVEFLVSFYNNEISEKSEIFDDQFSVERPDGSNFTLKIRSTKLEDSAMYFCASSEGGQGFYGYTFGSGTRLTVV.

This chain joins TRBV3-1 (or the pseudogene TRBV3-2) and TRBJ1-2; 7 nucleotides align to TRBD1. Germline V gene sequence: CDR1 LGHDT, CDR2 YNNKEL (reference sequence). CDR3 size: 15 residues. The ends lost 2 bases at V and 4 bases at J; junction bases unmatched: 7. This chain's CDR3 is CASSQTGTDSYGYTF. CDR3 sequence (DNA): TGTGCCAGCAGCCAAACCGGGACAGACAGCTATGGCTACACCTTC.

The chain is built from TRBV18 and TRBJ1-4; the D is unclear. Looked up from germline, CDR1 is KGHSH and CDR2 is LQKENI. The CDR3 length is 16 residues. V was cut by 2 bases and J by 8 bases, with 18 bases left in between. CDR3 nucleotide sequence: TGTGCCAGCTCACCAGGCCGAGCCCGTGGCGGAGAAAAACTGTTTTTT. This encodes CASSPGRARGGEKLFF.

This clone was seen a few times. The chain joins TRBV7-2 to TRBJ1-2; 11 bases are a match to TRBD1. CDR1 SGHTA and CDR2 FQGNSA come from the germline V gene. CDR3 length: 17 residues. The ends lost 4 bases at V and 0 bases at J; junction bases unmatched: 7. CDR3 nucleotide sequence: TGTGCCAGCAGCTGGTTGGACAGGGGGCGGGCTAACTATGGCTACACCTTC. Translated: CASSWLDRGRANYGYTF.

The V call is TRBV28, the J call TRBJ2-2; D unresolved. The germline gives CDR1 MDHEN, CDR2 SYDVKM. CDR3 size: 12 residues. Trimming took off 6 bases at V and 8 bases at J, with 10 bases between the two ends. The CDR3, as DNA: TGTGCCAGCAGCTCGCAAAGGGGGGAGCTGTTTTTT. As protein: CASSSQRGELFF.

This clone was counted only a few times. The chain links TRBV7-2 to TRBJ1-2; 8 bases agree with TRBD1. The trim removed 4 bases at V and 13 bases at J, leaving 11 bases unmatched. This CDR3 region has 13 residues. Germline lookup yields CDR1 SGHTA and CDR2 FQGNSA. This chain's CDR3 is CASSSSGTGSGTF. The CDR3 coding sequence is TGTGCCAGCAGCTCTAGTGGGACAGGTTCCGGCACCTTC.

The CDR3 here is CASRKSSYNEQFF. The CDR3 DNA reads TGCGCCAGCAGGAAGAGCTCCTACAATGAGCAGTTCTTC. The gene calls are TRBV5-1 and TRBJ2-1; no firm D call. The CDR3 has 13 amino acids. Looked up from germline, CDR1 is SGHRS and CDR2 is YFSETQ. V lost 5 bases and J lost 0, with 6 bases in between.

This clone was counted once. The gene calls are TRBV4-1 and TRBJ1-1; 8 bases are a match to TRBD1. The CDR3 runs 13 residues. V shed 0 bases and J 11 bases; nucleotides not matched to a gene: 5. CDR1 is MGHRA and CDR2 is YSYEKL in the germline V gene. In nucleotides, the CDR3 is TGCGCCAGCAGCCAAGAGGAGGGACAGGTTGCTTTCTTT. It encodes CASSQEEGQVAFF.

The V and J genes are TRBV7-3 and TRBJ2-4; D is ambiguous. The germline V and J ends were trimmed by 2 bases and 0 bases, with 8 bases remaining between them. CDR1 is SGHTA and CDR2 is FQGTGA in the germline V gene. This CDR3 spans 15 amino acids. CDR3 protein: CASSLGPLAKNIQYF. The CDR3 region has the DNA TGTGCCAGCAGCTTAGGACCCTTAGCCAAAAACATTCAGTACTTC.

In the case of this clone: This specimen includes other DNA sequences encoding the same CDR3. The J gene is TRBJ1-1, the V gene TRBV5-1; D is possibly TRBD1 (5 bases). Trimming cost V 0 bases and J 1 base, with 7 bases left between them. This CDR3 spans 14 amino acids. Looked up from germline, CDR1 is SGHRS and CDR2 is YFSETQ. CDR3 DNA sequence: TGCGCCAGCAGCTTGGGACAGCAGAACACTGAAGCTTTCTTT. This encodes CASSLGQQNTEAFF.

This clone appeared a few times. The V and J genes are TRBV30 and TRBJ1-2; 7 bases are a match to TRBD1. From germline, CDR1 is GTSNPN and CDR2 SVGIG (reference sequence). The ends lost 4 bases at V and 2 bases at J; junction bases unmatched: 7. This CDR3 region has 14 residues. The CDR3 loop reads CAWKVPQGNYGYTF. CDR3 DNA sequence: TGTGCCTGGAAAGTCCCACAGGGGAACTATGGCTACACCTTC.

This clone is a singleton in its sample. The V and J genes are TRBV6-5 and TRBJ1-1; TRBD1 is a possible D gene (5 bases). This CDR3 has 13 amino acids. Per germline, CDR1 MNHEY and CDR2 SVGAGI. Trimming took off 2 bases at V and 8 bases at J, with 12 bases between the two ends. CDR3 amino acids: CASSYGTEVEAFF. Here the CDR3 DNA reads TGTGCCAGCAGTTACGGGACCGAAGTGGAAGCTTTCTTT.

J is TRBJ1-1 and V is TRBV3-1 (or the pseudogene TRBV3-2), with TRBD1 matching over 9 bases. The germline V gene encodes CDR1 LGHDT and CDR2 YNNKEL (reference sequence). The CDR3 contains 15 residues. Trimming took 3 bases from V and 7 from J; bases not matched to a gene: 9. The CDR3 DNA reads TGTGCCAGCAGCCATCTGGACAGGGGCGTGGGTGAAGCTTTCTTT. Protein sequence: CASSHLDRGVGEAFF.

The chain combines TRBV3-1 (or the pseudogene TRBV3-2) with TRBJ2-7, with 9 bases matching TRBD2. The CDR3 covers 14 residues. From germline, CDR1 is LGHDT and CDR2 YNNKEL (reference sequence). Trimming took 6 bases from V and 3 from J; bases not matched to a gene: 6. CDR3 in DNA: TGTGCCAGCAGTCCTAGCGGGGAGGTCTACGAGCAGTACTTC. Its protein is CASSPSGEVYEQYF.